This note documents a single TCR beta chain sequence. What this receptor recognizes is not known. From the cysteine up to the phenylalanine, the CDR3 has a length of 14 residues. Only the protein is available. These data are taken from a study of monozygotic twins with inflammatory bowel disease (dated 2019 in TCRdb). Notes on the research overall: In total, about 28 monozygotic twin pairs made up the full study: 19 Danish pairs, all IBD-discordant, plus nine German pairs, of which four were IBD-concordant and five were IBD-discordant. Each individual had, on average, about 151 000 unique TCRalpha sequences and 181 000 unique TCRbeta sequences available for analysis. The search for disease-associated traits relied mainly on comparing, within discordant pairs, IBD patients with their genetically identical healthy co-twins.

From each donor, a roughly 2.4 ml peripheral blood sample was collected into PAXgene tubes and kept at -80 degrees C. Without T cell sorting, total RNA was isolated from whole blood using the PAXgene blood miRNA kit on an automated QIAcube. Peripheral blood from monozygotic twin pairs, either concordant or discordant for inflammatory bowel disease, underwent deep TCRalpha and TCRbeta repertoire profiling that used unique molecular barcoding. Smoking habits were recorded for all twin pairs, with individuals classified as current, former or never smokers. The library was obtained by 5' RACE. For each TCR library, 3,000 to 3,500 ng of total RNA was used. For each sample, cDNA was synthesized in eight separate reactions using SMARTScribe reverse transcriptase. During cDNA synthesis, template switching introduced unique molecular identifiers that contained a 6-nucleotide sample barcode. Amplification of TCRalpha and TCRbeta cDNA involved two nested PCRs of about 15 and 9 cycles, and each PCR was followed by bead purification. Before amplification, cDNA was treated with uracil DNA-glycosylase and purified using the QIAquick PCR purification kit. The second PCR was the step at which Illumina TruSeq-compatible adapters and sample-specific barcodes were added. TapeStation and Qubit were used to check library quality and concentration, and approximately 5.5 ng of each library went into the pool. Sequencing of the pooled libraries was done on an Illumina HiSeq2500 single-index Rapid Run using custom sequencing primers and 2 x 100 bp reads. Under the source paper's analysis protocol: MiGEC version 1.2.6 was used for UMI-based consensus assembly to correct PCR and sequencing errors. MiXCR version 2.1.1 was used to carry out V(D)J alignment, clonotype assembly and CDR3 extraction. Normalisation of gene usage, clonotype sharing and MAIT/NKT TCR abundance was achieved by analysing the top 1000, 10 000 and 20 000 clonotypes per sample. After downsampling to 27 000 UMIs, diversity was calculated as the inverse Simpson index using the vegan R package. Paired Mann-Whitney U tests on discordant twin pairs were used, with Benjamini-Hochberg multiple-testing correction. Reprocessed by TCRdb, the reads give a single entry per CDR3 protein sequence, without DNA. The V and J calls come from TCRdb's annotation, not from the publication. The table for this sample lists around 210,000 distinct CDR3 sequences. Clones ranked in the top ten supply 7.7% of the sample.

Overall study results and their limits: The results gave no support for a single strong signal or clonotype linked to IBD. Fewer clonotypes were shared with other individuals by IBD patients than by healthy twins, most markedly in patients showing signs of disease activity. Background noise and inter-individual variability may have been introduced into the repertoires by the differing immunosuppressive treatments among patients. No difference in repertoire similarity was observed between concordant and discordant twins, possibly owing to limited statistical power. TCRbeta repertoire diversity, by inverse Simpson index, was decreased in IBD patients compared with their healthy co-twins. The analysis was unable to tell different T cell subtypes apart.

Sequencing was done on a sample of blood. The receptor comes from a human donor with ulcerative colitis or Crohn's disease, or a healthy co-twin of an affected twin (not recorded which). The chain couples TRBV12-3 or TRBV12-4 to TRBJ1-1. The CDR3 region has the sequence CASRGRGSNSEAFF.